These T cell receptor beta chains were read from a single sample in a study of T cell responses to AZD1222 COVID-19 vaccine. Assay used: immunoSEQ multiplex PCR; TCRdb lists only in-frame clones, some missing. Among 90,000 to 150,000 clones listed, roughly 88% were seen once. Material: peripheral blood, obtained on day 0 of AZD1222 vaccination. These receptors were obtained from an adult in good health. Each CDR3 is given with its conserved first and last residue. A D gene is named only where the DNA matches it firmly. Clone size is not always given. Where it is, it says once, few, many or a class for expanded clones.

>TRBJ2-3|NA|TRBD2|TRBV14
TGTGCCAGCAGCCAGGAAATGGGACTAGGGTCCGATACGCAGTATTTT
CASSQEMGLGSDTQYF
>TRBJ2-7|NA|NA|TRBV5-1
TGCGCCAGCAGCGTCGCAGGGGTGAAAAGAAAGCAGTACTTC
CASSVAGVKRKQYF
>TRBJ1-2|NA|TRBD1|TRBV10-3
TGTGCCATCAGTGGGCAGACAGGGGGTGGTTCGGGCTACACCTTC
CAISGQTGGGSGYTF
>TRBJ1-4|NA|TRBD1|TRBV28
TGTGCCAGCAGTTTTTACAGGGGGACTAATGAAAAACTGTTTTTT
CASSFYRGTNEKLFF
>TRBJ2-1|few|NA|TRBV24-1
TGTGCCACCAGTGACGTTAATGAGCAGTTCTTC
CATSDVNEQFF
>TRBJ2-5|NA|NA|TRBV27
TGTGCCAGCAGTTTGTTCGCTGAAGAGACCCAGTACTTC
CASSLFAEETQYF
>TRBJ2-1|few|NA|TRBV5-4
TGTGCCAGCAGCGCGGTGGGGACCGGCTCCTACAATGAGCAGTTCTTC
CASSAVGTGSYNEQFF
>TRBJ1-1|NA|NA|TRBV6-5
TGTGCCAGCAGTCCGACGATAGTGGCTGAAGCTTTCTTT
CASSPTIVAEAFF
>TRBJ1-6|NA|NA|TRBV5-4
TGTGCCAGCAGCCTGCAAACCTACAGGGAGTATAATTCACCCCTCCACTTT
CASSLQTYREYNSPLHF
>TRBJ2-1|NA|NA|TRBV12-5
TGTGCTAGTGGTTTGGTTTCGAACGGCAATGAGCAGTTCTTC
CASGLVSNGNEQFF
>TRBJ1-1|NA|NA|TRBV27
TGTGCCAGCAGAAGTGGGTGGGACGGTGAAGCTTTCTTT
CASRSGWDGEAFF
>TRBJ1-6|once|TRBD1|TRBV10-3
TGTGCCATCAGTCAGACAGGGGAAAATTCACCCCTCCACTTT
CAISQTGENSPLHF
>TRBJ1-3|NA|TRBD1|TRBV10-3
TGTGCCATCAGTGAGCAACAGGGGTTCTCTGGAAACACCATATATTTT
CAISEQQGFSGNTIYF
>TRBJ1-1|NA|NA|TRBV9
TGTGCCAGCAGCGTGGAGGGTTACACTGAAGCTTTCTTT
CASSVEGYTEAFF
>TRBJ2-1|once|NA|TRBV7-9
TGTGCCAGCAGCCTCACGGCCCAGGTAAATGAGCAGTTCTTC
CASSLTAQVNEQFF
>TRBJ1-2|NA|NA|TRBV19
TGTGCCAGTAGTGAGTCGGGGAGGTCTCGCGGAGGCTACACCTTC
CASSESGRSRGGYTF
>TRBJ1-1|NA|NA|TRBV29-1
TGCAGCGTCCGGTACGGGGCAGCAAGAGCTTTCTTT
CSVRYGAARAFF
>TRBJ2-2|NA|TRBD1|TRBV24-1
TGTGCCACCAGTGACCCTGGACAGGGGACCGGGGAGCTGTTTTTT
CATSDPGQGTGELFF
>TRBJ1-1|NA|TRBD1|TRBV20-1
TGCAGTGCTAGTCTTATGGGACAGGGGATAGCTTTCTTT
CSASLMGQGIAFF
>TRBJ2-7|few|NA|TRBV19
TGTGCCCCTAAGGGGGGAGAGCCATACGAGCAGTACTTC
CAPKGGEPYEQYF
>TRBJ1-3|NA|TRBD1|TRBV6-6
TGTGCCAGCAGACAGGGGGACACCATATATTTT
CASRQGDTIYF
>TRBJ1-3|NA|NA|TRBV5-1
TGCGCCAGCAGCTCCGGGGAGTCTGGAAACACCATATATTTT
CASSSGESGNTIYF
>TRBJ1-2|few|TRBD1|TRBV5-6
TGTGCCAGCAGCCTAGGGTACGGGACAGCCTATGGCTACACCTTC
CASSLGYGTAYGYTF
>TRBJ2-7|once|TRBD1|TRBV5-4
TGTGCCAGCAGCCAAGGACAGGGGTTCTACGAGCAGTACTTC
CASSQGQGFYEQYF
>TRBJ2-5|NA|NA|TRBV12-3/TRBV12-4
TGTGCCAGCAGTTTTTACCCCCAAGAGACCCAGTACTTC
CASSFYPQETQYF
>TRBJ1-2|medium-sized|NA|TRBV19
TGTGCCAGTGGTGAGGGCTACACCTTC
CASGEGYTF
>TRBJ1-2|NA|NA|TRBV5-1
TGCGCCAGCAGCCCGGCGTGGTCTAACTATGGCTACACCTTC
CASSPAWSNYGYTF
>TRBJ2-5|NA|TRBD1|TRBV7-2
TGTGCCAGCAGCTACATTCCAACGAGGACAGGGCAACAAGAGACCCAGTACTTC
CASSYIPTRTGQQETQYF
>TRBJ1-5|once|TRBD1|TRBV9
TGTGCCAGCAGCGCCCTAAAGGACAGGGCAAACCCCAAGGGGCCCCAGCATTTT
CASSALKDRANPKGPQHF
>TRBJ1-2|NA|NA|TRBV5-1
TGCGCCAGCAGCTTGGGACCGGACTATGGCTACACCTTC
CASSLGPDYGYTF
>TRBJ2-6|NA|NA|TRBV11-2
TGTGCCAGCAGCTTAGGGACCTCTGGGGCCAACGTCCTGACTTTC
CASSLGTSGANVLTF
>TRBJ2-7|NA|TRBD1|TRBV9
TGTGCCAGCAGCGTAGAAGGGACAGGGGGCTACGAGCAGTACTTC
CASSVEGTGGYEQYF
>TRBJ2-5|NA|NA|TRBV20-1
TGCAGTGTCGAGGGCCAAGAGACCCAGTACTTC
CSVEGQETQYF
>TRBJ2-2|NA|NA|TRBV19
TGTGCCAGTAGTCTAGAAAAGGTTACCGGGGAGCTGTTTTTT
CASSLEKVTGELFF
>TRBJ2-7|NA|TRBD2|TRBV7-3
TGTGCCAGCAGCCCGGGACTAGCGGGGATCTACGAGCAGTACTTC
CASSPGLAGIYEQYF
>TRBJ2-5|NA|NA|TRBV9
TGTGCCAGCAGCGTGGAGGGGCAAGAGACCCAGTACTTC
CASSVEGQETQYF